This TCR beta chain was captured in a study of neurological immune-mediated disorders. This clonotype was detected many times. The antigen is undetermined. MiXCR was run by TCRdb on the 5' RACE reads, yielding one entry per CDR3 protein. The data hold almost 30,000 distinct CDR3 sequences, with roughly 12% observed a single time. For the unsorted libraries, 2 million PBMCs stored at -80 C served as input. Study conclusions and caveats: HTLV-1-associated myelopathy had the most TCR clonal expansion, while multiple sclerosis had the least, a level that fell below healthy controls.

The CDR3 has 13 residues. The germline CDR1 and CDR2 sequences are DFQATT and SNEGSKA (reference sequence). Between the trimmed V and J ends, which lost 6 bases and 7 bases, there was a span of 16 bases. This TCR was sampled from a woman aged 55-70 years in good health. Sequenced: PBMCs. This chain links TRBV20-1 with TRBJ1-5; D is possibly TRBD1 (6 bases). CDR3 nucleotide sequence: TGCAGTGCCCAGGGGATTGGGGGCCAGCCCCAGCATTTT. It specifies CSAQGIGGQPQHF.